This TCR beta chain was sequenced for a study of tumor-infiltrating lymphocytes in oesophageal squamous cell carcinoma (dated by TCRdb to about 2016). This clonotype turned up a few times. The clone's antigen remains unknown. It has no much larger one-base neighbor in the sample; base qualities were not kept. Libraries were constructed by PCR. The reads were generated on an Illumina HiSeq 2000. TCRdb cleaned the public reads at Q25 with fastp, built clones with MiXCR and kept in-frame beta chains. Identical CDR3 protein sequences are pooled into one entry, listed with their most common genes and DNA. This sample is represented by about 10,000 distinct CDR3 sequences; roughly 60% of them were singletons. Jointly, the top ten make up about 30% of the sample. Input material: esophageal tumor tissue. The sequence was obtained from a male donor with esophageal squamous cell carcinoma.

The DNA sequence is given as TGTGCCAGCAGTTTAAGGCAGAACTTTAATGAAAAACTGTTTTTT. This is translated as CASSLRQNFNEKLFF. The V and J segments used are TRBV12-3 or TRBV12-4 and TRBJ1-4; the D segment cannot be called with confidence. The CDR3 goes from the cysteine to the phenylalanine over 15 residues. Solely the CDR3 DNA is kept, with 45 bases framed from the first base. The junction carries 11 bases between V and J, which are trimmed by 2 bases and 4 bases respectively.